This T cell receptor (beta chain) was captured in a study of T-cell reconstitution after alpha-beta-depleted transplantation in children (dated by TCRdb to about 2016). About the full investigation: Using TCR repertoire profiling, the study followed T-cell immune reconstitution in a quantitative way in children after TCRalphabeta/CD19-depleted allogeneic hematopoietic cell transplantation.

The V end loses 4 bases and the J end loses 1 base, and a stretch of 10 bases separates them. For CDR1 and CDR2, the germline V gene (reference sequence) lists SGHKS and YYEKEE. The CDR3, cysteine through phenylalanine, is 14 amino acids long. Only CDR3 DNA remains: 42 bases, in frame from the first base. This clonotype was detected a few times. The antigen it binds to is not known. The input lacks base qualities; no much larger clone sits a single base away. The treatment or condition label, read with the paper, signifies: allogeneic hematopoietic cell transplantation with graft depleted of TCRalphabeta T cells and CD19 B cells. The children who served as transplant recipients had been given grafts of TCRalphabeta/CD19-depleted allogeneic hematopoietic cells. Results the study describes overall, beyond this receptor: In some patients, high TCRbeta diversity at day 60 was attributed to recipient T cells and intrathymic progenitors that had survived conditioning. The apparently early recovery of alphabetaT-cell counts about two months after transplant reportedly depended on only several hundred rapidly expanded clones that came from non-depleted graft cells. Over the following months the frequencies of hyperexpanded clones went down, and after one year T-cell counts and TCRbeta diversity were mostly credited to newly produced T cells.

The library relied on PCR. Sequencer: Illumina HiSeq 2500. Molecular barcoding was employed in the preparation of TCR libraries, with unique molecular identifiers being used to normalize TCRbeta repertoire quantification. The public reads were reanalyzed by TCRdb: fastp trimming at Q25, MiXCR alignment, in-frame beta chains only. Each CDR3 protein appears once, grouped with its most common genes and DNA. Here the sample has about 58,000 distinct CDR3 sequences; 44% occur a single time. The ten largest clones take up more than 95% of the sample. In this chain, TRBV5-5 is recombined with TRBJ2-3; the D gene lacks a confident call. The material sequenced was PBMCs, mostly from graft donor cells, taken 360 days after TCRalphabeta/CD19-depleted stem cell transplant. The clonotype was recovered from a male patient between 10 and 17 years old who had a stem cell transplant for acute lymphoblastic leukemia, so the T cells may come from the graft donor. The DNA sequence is TGTGCCAGCAGCATTCCGGACGGCACAGATACGCAGTATTTT. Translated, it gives CASSIPDGTDTQYF.